The sequence of this TCR beta chain was determined in a study of radiation and T cells in renal cell carcinoma. Study-wide findings and caveats: Baseline intratumoral clonotype presence is unknown without pretreatment biopsies.

Sequenced by immunoSEQ multiplex PCR; TCRdb stores in-frame clones only, minus some. The table includes 150,000 to 190,000 clones, roughly 89% detected once. Turning to this clone: Its specificity is unknown.

There are 14 residues in the CDR3. From germline, CDR1 is SGHTA and CDR2 FQGNSA. Trimming shortened V by 5 bases and J by 5 bases, and 15 bases separated the two germline ends. Sample time point: blood 2 weeks post-SBRT. Treatment described: 15 Gy SBRT to primary tumor, nephrectomy 4 weeks later. After SBRT, blood was collected at 2 and 4 weeks, plus baseline. This renal cell carcinoma was of the clear cell type. The chain carries TRBV7-2 and TRBJ1-1, with a weak D call TRBD1 (6 bases). This sequence originates from a woman aged 45-65 years with renal cell carcinoma. This specimen consisted of blood, obtained from a patient whose treatment included radiotherapy and nephrectomy. The CDR3 DNA sequence: TGTGCCAGCAGCGAAGGGTCCCAGGGGACTGAAGCTTTCTTT. Protein: CASSEGSQGTEAFF.